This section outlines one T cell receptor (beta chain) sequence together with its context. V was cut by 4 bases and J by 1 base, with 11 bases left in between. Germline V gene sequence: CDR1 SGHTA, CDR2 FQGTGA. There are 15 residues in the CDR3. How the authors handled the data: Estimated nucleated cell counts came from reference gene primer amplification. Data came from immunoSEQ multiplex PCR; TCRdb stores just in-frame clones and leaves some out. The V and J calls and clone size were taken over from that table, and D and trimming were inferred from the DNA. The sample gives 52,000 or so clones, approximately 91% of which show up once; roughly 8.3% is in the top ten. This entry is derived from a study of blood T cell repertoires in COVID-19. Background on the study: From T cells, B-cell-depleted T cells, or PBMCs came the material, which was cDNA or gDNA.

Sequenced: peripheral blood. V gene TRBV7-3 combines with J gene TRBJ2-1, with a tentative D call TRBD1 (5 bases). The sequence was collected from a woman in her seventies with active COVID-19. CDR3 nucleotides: TGTGCCAGCAGCTCAGGGCGGTCATCCTACAATGAGCAGTTCTTC. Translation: CASSSGRSSYNEQFF.